This paragraph reports one T cell receptor (beta chain). Original data processing: Cell counts per sample came from amplifying reference gene primers. Repertoires were generated with immunoSEQ multiplex PCR, while TCRdb's copy carries only in-frame clones and drops some. The V and J calls and clone size are taken from that table; D and trimming were inferred from the DNA. Counted here are roughly 190,000 clones, around four fifths occurring once; the ten biggest clones make up approximately 15%. Germline V gives CDR1 LNHDA, CDR2 SQIVND (reference sequence). V was cut by 3 bases and J by 2 bases, with 16 bases left in between. CDR3 length: 16 amino acids. The sample originates from a study of blood T cell repertoires in COVID-19. Study overall: The study drew acute and convalescent COVID-19 samples from the United States, Italy and Spain. T cells, B-cell-depleted T cells, or PBMCs supplied cDNA or gDNA.

The sequenced material came from peripheral blood. The TCR comes from a man in his thirties or forties with active or convalescent COVID-19. J is TRBJ1-2 and V is TRBV19; tentatively, D is TRBD1 (6 bases). The CDR3 DNA reads as TGTGCCAGTAGTATTGATTCAGGGGCGTCAAACTATGGCTACACCTTC. This encodes CASSIDSGASNYGYTF.